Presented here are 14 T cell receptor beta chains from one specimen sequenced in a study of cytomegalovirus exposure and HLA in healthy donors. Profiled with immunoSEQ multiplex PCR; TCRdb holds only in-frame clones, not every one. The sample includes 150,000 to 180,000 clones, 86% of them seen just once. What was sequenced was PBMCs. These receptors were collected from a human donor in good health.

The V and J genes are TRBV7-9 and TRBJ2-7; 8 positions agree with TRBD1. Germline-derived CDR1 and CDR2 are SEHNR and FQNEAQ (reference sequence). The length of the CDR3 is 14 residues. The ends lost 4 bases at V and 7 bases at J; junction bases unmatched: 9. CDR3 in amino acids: CASSSADRALEQYF. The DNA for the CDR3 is TGTGCCAGCAGCTCAGCGGACAGGGCCTTAGAGCAGTACTTC.

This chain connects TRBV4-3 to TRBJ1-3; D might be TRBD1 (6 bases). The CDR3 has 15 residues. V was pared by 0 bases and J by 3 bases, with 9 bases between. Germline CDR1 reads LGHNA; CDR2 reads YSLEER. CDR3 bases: TGCGCCAGCAGCCAAGAGGGGGCGCGTGGAAACACCATATATTTT. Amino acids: CASSQEGARGNTIYF.

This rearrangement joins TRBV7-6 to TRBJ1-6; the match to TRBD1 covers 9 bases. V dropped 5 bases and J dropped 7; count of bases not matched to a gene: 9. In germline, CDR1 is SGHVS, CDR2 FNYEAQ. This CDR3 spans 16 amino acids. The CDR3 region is CASSVGPGQGNSPLHF. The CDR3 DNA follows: TGTGCCAGCAGCGTAGGACCAGGACAGGGGAATTCACCCCTCCACTTT.

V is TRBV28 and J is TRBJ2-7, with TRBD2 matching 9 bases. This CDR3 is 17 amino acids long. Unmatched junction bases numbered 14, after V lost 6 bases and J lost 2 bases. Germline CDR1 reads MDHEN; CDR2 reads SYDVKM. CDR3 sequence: CASRRLAGPDFPYEQYF. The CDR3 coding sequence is TGTGCCAGCAGGCGGCTAGCGGGGCCCGACTTCCCCTACGAGCAGTACTTC.

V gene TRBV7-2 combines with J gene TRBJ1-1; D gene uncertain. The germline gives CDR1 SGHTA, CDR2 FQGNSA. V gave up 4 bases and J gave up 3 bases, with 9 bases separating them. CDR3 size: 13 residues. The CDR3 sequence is CASSSNTDTEAFF. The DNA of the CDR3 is TGTGCCAGCAGCTCCAACACCGACACTGAAGCTTTCTTT.

The CDR3 region is CASSFDRAFGSGYTF. For the CDR3, the DNA is TGTGCCAGCAGCTTCGATCGGGCATTCGGGAGTGGCTACACCTTC. This chain links TRBV5-6 with TRBJ1-2; the D is unclear. The V end was cut by 2 bases, the J end by 7 bases, with 18 bases between. The germline CDR1 and CDR2 sequences are SGHDT and YYEEEE. There are 15 residues in the CDR3.

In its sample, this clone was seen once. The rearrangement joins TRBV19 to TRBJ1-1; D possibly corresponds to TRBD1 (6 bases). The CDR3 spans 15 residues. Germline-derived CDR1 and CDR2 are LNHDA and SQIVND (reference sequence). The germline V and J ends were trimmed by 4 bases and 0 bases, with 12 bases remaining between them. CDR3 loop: CASSTRTVVNTEAFF. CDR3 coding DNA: TGTGCCAGTAGTACCCGGACAGTTGTGAACACTGAAGCTTTCTTT.

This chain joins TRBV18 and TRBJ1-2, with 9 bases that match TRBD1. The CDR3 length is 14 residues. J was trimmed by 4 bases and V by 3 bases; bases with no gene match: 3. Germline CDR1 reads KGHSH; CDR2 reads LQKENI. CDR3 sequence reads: CASSPGQGAYGYTF. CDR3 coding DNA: TGTGCCAGCTCACCGGGACAGGGAGCCTATGGCTACACCTTC.

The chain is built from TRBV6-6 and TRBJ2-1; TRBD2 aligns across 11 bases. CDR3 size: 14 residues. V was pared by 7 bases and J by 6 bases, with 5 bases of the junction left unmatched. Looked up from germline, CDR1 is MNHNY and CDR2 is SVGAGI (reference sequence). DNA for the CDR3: TGTGCCAGCACTTCTAGCGGGGGGATCAATGAGCAGTTCTTC. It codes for CASTSSGGINEQFF.

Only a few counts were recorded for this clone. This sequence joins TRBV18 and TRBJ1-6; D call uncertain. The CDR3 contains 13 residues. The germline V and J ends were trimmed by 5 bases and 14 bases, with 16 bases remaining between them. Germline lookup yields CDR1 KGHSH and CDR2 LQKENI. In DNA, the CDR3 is TGTGCCAGCTCAGATGCGGTCTGGAGAGCCCTCCACTTT. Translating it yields CASSDAVWRALHF.

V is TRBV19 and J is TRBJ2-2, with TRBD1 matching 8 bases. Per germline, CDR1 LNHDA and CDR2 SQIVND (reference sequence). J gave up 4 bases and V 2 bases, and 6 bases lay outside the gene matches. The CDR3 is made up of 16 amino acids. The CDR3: CASSIRRGQGTGELFF. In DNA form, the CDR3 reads TGTGCCAGTAGTATACGCAGGGGGCAGGGCACCGGGGAGCTGTTTTTT.

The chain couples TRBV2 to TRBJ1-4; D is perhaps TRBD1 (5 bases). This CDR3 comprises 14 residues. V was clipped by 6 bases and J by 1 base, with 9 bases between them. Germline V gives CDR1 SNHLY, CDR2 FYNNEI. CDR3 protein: CASRVGVTNEKLFF. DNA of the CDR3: TGTGCCAGCAGGGTAGGGGTAACTAATGAAAAACTGTTTTTT.

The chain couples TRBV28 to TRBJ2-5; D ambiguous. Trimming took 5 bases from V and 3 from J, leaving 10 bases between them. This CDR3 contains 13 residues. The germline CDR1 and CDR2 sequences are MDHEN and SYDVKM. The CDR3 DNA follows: TGTGCCAGCAGTCACAGCAGTAAAGAGACCCAGTACTTC. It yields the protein CASSHSSKETQYF.

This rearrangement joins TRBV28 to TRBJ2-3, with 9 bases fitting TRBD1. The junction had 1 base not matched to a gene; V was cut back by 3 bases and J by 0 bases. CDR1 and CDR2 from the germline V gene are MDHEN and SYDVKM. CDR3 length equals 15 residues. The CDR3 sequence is CASSFGQGSTDTQYF. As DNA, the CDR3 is TGTGCCAGCAGTTTTGGACAGGGGAGCACAGATACGCAGTATTTT.